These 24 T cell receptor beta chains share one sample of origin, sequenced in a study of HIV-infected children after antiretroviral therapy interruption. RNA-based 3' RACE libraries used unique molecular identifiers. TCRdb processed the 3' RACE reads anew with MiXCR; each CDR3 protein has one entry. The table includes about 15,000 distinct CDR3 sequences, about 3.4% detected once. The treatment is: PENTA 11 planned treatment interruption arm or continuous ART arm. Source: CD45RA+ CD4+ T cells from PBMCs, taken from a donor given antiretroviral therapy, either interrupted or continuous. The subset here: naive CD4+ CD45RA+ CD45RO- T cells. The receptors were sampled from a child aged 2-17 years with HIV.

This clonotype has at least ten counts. CDR3 sequence: CASSVGARSYEQYF. Written as DNA, the CDR3 is TGTGCCAGCAGCGTAGGGGCGCGCTCCTACGAGCAGTACTTC. The V call is TRBV9, the J call TRBJ2-7; D remains unclear. The germline V gene encodes CDR1 SGDLS and CDR2 YYNGEE. CDR3 length: 14 residues. Trimming took off 0 bases at V and 0 bases at J, with 7 bases between the two ends.

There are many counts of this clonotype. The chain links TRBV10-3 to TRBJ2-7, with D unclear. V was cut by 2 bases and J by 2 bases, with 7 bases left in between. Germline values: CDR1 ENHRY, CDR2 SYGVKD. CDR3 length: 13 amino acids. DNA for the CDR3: TGTGCCATCAGTGAGCAGGCCACCTACGAGCAGTACTTC. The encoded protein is CAISEQATYEQYF.

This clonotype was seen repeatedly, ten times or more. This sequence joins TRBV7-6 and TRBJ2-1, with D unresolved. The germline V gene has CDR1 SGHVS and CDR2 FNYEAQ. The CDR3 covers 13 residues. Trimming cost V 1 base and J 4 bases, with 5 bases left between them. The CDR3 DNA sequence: TGTGCCAGCAGCTTAGGTTTGTACAATGAGCAGTTCTTC. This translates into CASSLGLYNEQFF. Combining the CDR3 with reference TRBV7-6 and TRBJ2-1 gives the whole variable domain GAGVSQSPRYKVTKRGQDVALRCDPISGHVSLYWYRQALGQGPEFLTYFNYEAQQDKSGLPNDRFSAERPEGSISTLTIQRTEQRDSAMYRCASSLGLYNEQFFGPGTRLTVL.

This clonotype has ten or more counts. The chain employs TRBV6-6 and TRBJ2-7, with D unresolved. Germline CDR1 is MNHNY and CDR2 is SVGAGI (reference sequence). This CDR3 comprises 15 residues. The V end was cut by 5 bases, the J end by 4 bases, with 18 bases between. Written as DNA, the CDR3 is TGTGCCAGCAGTCTACCTCTTCAAAATAAGTACGAGCAGTACTTC. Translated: CASSLPLQNKYEQYF.

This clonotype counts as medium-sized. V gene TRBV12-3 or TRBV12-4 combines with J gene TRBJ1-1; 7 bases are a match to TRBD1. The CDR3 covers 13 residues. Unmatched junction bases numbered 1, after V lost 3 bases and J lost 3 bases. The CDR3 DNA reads TGTGCCAGCAGTTTGGGACAGTACACTGAAGCTTTCTTT. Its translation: CASSLGQYTEAFF.

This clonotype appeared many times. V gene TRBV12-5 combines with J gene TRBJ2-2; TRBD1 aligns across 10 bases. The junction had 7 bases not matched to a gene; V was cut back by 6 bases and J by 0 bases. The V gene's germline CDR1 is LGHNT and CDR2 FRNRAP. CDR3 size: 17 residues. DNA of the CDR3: TGTGCTAGTGGACAAGGGACAGGGGCCACGAACACCGGGGAGCTGTTTTTT. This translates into CASGQGTGATNTGELFF.

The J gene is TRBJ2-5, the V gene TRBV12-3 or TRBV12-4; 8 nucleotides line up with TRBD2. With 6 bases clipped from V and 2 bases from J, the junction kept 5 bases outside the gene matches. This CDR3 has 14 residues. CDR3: CASSRRGGQETQYF. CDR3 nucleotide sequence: TGTGCCAGCAGCCGACGGGGGGGTCAAGAGACCCAGTACTTC.

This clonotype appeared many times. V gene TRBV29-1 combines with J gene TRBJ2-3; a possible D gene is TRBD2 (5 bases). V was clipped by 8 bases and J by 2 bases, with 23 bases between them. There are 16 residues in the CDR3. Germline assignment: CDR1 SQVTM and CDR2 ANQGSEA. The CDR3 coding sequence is TGCAGCTCACTCGGTCAGGCAGGTAGCGTCACAGATACGCAGTATTTT. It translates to CSSLGQAGSVTDTQYF.

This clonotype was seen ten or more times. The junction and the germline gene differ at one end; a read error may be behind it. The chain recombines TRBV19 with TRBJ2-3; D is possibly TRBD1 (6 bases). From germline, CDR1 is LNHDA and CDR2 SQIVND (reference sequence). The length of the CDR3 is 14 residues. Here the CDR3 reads CASSARGSAETLYF. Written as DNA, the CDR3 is TGTGCCAGCAGTGCCAGGGGAAGTGCAGAAACGCTGTATTTT. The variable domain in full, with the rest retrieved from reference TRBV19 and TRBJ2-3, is DGGITQSPKYLFRKEGQNVTLSCEQNLNHDAMYWYRQDPGQGLRLIYYSQIVNDFQKGDIAEGYSVSREKKESFPLTVTSAQKNPTAFYLCASSARGSAETLYFGPGTRLTVL.

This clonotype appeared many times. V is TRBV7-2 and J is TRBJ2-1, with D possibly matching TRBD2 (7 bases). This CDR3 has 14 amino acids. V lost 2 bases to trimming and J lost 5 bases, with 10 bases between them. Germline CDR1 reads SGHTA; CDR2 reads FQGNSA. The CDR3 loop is CASSLPGGHNEQFF. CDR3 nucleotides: TGTGCCAGCAGCTTACCGGGGGGCCACAATGAGCAGTTCTTC.

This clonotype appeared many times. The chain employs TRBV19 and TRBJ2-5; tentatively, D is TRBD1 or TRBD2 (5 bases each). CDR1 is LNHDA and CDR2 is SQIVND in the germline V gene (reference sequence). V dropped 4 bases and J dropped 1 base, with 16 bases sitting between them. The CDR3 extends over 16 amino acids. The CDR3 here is CASSKSLGAIQETQYF. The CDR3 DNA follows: TGTGCCAGTAGTAAGTCCCTCGGGGCCATCCAAGAGACCCAGTACTTC.

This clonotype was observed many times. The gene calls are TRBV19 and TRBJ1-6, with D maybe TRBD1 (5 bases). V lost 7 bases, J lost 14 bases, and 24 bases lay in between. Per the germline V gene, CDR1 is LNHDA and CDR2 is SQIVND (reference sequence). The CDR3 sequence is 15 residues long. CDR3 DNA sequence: TGTGCCAGTACCACGCAAAGGTGGGGTATGGGGGCCCTCCACTTT. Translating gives CASTTQRWGMGALHF.

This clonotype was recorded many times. CDR3 in amino acids: CASSRRTGTGANVLTF. In DNA, the CDR3 is TGTGCCAGCAGCCGGCGGACAGGGACTGGGGCCAACGTCCTGACTTTC. The gene calls are TRBV5-6 and TRBJ2-6; 8 bases match TRBD1. With 4 bases clipped from V and 2 bases from J, the junction kept 5 bases outside the gene matches. Per the germline V gene, CDR1 is SGHDT and CDR2 is YYEEEE. The length of the CDR3 is 16 residues.

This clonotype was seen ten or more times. CDR3 DNA: TGTGCCAGCAGCTTGGCAGGGCAGAGAAACTATGGCTACACCTTC. Translating gives CASSLAGQRNYGYTF. The chain has TRBV21-1 and TRBJ1-2. TRBV21-1 is tagged as a pseudogene. The CDR3 sequence is 15 residues long.

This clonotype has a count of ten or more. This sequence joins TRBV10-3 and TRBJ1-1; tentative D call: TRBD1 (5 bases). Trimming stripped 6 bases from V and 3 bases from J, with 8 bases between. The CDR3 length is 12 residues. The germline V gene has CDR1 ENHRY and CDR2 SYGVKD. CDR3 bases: TGTGCCATCAGAGGCAGGGACACTGAAGCTTTCTTT. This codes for CAIRGRDTEAFF.

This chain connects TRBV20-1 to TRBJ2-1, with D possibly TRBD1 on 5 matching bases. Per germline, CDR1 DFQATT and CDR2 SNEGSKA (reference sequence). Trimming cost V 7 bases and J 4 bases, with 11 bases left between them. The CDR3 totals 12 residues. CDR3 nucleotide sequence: TGCAGTGTTAGGGGTCAGTACAATGAGCAGTTCTTC. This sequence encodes CSVRGQYNEQFF.

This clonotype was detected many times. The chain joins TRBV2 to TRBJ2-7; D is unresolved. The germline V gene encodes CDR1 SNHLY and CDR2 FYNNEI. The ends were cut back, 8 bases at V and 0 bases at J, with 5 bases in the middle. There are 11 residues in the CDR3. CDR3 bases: TGTGCCAGCTCCAGCTCCTACGAGCAGTACTTC. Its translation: CASSSSYEQYF.

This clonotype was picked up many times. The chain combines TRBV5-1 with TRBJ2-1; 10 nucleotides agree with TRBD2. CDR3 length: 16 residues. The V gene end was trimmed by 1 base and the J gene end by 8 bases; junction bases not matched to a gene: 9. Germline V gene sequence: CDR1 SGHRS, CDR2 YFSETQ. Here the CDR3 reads CASSLSQGLARDEQFF. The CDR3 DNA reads TGCGCCAGCAGCTTGTCCCAGGGACTAGCGAGGGATGAGCAGTTCTTC. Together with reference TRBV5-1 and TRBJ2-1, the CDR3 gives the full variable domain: KAGVTQTPRYLIKTRGQQVTLSCSPISGHRSVSWYQQTPGQGLQFLFEYFSETQRNKGNFPGRFSGRQFSNSRSEMNVSTLELGDSALYLCASSLSQGLARDEQFFGPGTRLTVL.

CDR3 amino acids: CASSLRDSEAFF. CDR3 nucleotides: TGTGCCAGCAGCTTGCGGGACTCTGAAGCTTTCTTT. This chain uses TRBV3-1 with TRBJ1-1; D possibly corresponds to TRBD1 (5 bases). CDR1 and CDR2 (germline): LGHDT, YNNKEL (reference sequence). Trimming removed 5 bases at V and 6 bases at J, with 10 bases between. The CDR3 loop spans 12 amino acids.

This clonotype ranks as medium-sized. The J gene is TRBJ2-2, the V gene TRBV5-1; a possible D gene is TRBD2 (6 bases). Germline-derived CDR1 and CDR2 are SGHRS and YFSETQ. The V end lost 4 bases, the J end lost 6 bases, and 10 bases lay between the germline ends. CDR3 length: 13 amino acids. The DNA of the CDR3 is TGCGCCAGCAGCGTCGGGGGTGCCGGGGAGCTGTTTTTT. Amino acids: CASSVGGAGELFF.

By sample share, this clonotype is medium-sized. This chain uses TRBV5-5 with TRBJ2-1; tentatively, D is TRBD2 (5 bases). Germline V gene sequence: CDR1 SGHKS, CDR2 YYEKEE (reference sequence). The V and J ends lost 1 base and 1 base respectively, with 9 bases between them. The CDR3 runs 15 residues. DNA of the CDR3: TGTGCCAGCAGCTTGACTAGTCGATCCTACAATGAGCAGTTCTTC. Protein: CASSLTSRSYNEQFF.

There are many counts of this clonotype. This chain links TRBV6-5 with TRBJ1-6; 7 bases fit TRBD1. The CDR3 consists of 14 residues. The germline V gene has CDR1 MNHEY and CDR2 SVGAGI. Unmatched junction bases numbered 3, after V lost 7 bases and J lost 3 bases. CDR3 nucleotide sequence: TGTGCCAGCAATAGACAGGGCTATAATTCACCCCTCCACTTT. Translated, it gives CASNRQGYNSPLHF.

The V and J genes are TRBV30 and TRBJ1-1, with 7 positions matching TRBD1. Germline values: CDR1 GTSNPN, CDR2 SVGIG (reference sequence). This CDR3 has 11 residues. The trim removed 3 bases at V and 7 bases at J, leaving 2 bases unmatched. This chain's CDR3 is CAWRGQIEAFF. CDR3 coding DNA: TGTGCCTGGAGGGGACAGATTGAAGCTTTCTTT.

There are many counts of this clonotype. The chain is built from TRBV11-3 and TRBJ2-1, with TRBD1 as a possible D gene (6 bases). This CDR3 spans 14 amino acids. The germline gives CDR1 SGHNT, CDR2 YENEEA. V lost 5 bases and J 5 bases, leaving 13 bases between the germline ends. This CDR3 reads CASSPGQDNNEQFF. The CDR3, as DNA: TGTGCCAGCAGCCCGGGACAAGATAACAATGAGCAGTTCTTC.